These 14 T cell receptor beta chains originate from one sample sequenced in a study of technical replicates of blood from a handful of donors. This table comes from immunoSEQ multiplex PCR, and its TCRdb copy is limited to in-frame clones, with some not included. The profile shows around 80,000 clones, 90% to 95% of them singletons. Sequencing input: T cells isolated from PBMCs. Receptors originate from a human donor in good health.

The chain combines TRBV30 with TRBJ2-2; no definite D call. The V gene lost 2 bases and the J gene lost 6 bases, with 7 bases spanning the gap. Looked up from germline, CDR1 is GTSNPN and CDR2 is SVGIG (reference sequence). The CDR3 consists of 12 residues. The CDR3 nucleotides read TGTGCCTGGAGTCCTTCCCCCGGGGAGCTGTTTTTT. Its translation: CAWSPSPGELFF. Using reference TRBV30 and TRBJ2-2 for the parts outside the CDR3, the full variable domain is SQTIHQWPATLVQPVGSPLSLECTVEGTSNPNLYWYRQAAGRGLQLLFYSVGIGQISSEVPQNLSASRPQDRQFILSSKKLLLSDSGFYLCAWSPSPGELFFGEGSRLTVL.

CDR3 coding DNA: TGTGCCAGCAGAGCCCCGGGACAGGGCTCTGGAAACACCATATATTTT. Residues: CASRAPGQGSGNTIYF. The chain is built from TRBV6-6 and TRBJ1-3, with 9 bases aligning to TRBD1. The V and J ends lost 6 bases and 0 bases, in that order; junction bases with no gene match: 6. The V gene's germline CDR1 is MNHNY and CDR2 SVGAGI (reference sequence). This CDR3 contains 16 residues.

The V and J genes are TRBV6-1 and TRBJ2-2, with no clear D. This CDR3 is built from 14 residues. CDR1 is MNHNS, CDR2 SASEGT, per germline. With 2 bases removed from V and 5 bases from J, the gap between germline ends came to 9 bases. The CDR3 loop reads CASSETDLTGELFF. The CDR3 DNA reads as TGTGCCAGCAGTGAAACAGATCTGACCGGGGAGCTGTTTTTT.

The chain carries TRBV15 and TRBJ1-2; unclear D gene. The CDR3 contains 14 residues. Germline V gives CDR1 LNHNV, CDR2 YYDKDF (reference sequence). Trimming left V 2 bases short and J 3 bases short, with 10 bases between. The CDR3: CATSRPSQDYGYTF. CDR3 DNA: TGTGCCACCAGCAGACCGAGCCAGGACTATGGCTACACCTTC.

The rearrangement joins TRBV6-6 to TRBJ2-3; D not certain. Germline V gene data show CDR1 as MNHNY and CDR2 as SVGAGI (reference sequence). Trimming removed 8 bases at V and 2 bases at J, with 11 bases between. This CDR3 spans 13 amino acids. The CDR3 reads CASGSANTDTQYF. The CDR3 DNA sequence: TGTGCCAGCGGAAGCGCTAACACAGATACGCAGTATTTT.

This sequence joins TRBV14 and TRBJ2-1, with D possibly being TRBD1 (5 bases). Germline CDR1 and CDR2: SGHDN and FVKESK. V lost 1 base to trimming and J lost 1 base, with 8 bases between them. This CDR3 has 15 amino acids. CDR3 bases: TGTGCCAGCAGCCAAGGGGGCTATTCCTACAATGAGCAGTTCTTC. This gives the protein CASSQGGYSYNEQFF.

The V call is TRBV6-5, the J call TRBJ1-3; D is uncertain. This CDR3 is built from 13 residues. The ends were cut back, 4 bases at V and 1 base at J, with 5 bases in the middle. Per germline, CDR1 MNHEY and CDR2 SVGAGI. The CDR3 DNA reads TGTGCCAGCAGTTCTAGATCTGGAAACACCATATATTTT. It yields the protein CASSSRSGNTIYF.

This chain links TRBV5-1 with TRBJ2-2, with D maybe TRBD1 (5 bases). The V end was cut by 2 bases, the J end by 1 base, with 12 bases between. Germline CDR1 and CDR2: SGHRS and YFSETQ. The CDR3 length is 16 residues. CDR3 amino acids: CASSFSAGLNTGELFF. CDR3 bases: TGCGCCAGCAGCTTTTCGGCAGGGCTGAACACCGGGGAGCTGTTTTTT.

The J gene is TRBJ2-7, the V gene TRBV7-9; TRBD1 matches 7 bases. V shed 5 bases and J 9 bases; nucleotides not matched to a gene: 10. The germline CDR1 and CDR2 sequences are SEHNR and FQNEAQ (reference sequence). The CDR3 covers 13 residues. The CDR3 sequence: CASSGQEFPMQYF. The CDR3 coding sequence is TGTGCCAGCAGCGGACAGGAGTTCCCTATGCAGTACTTC.

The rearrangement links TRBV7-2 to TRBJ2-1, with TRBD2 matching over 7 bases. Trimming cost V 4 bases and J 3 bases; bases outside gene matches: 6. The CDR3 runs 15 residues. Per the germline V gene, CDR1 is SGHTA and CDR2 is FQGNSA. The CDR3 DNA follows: TGTGCCAGCAGCTCTAGCGGAGTAAACTACAATGAGCAGTTCTTC. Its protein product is CASSSSGVNYNEQFF.

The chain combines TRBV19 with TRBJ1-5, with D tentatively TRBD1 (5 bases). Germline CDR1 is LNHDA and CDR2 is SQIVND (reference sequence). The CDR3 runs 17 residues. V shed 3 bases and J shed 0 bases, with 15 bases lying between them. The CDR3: CASSMRGGDYSNQPQHF. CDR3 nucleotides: TGTGCCAGTAGTATGAGGGGCGGGGACTATAGCAATCAGCCCCAGCATTTT.

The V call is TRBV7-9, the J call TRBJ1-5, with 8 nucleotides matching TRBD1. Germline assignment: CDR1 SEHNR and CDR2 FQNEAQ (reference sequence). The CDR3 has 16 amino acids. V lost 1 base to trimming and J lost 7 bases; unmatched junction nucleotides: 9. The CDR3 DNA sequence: TGTGCCAGCAGCTTAGAATCTGGACAGGGATGGCAGCCCCAGCATTTT. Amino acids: CASSLESGQGWQPQHF.

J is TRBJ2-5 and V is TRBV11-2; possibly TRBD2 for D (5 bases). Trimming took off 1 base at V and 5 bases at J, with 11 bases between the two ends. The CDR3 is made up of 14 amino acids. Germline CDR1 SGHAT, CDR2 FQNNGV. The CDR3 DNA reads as TGTGCCAGCAGCTTAGTGCGGGTACGGGAGACCCAGTACTTC. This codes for CASSLVRVRETQYF.

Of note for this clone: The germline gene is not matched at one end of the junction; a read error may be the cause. As DNA, the CDR3 is TGTGCCAGCAGTATATCGGTCGAGCCCTACAATGAGCAGTTCTTC. This codes for CASSISVEPYNEQFF. V gene TRBV27 combines with J gene TRBJ2-1; no clear D. Germline V gene sequence: CDR1 MNHEY, CDR2 SMNVEV (reference sequence). The CDR3 totals 15 residues.